This T cell receptor (beta chain) is drawn from a study of control samples from healthy donors and cancer patients. The V gene's germline CDR1 is PRHDT and CDR2 FYEKMQ (reference sequence). V was pared by 5 bases and J by 2 bases, with 9 bases of the junction left unmatched. This CDR3 comprises 16 residues. This clone was seen only once. Repertoires were generated with immunoSEQ multiplex PCR, while TCRdb's copy carries only in-frame clones and drops some. The repertoire has some 66,000 clones, roughly 85% of them found once; the top ten carry nearly 5.5%. The clonotype was recovered from a man between 40 and 49 years old in good health. Sequencing used blood. The V gene is TRBV13, the J gene TRBJ2-3; TRBD2 matches at 8 bases. The CDR3 spells CASSASGGPSTDTQYF. CDR3 coding DNA: TGTGCCAGCAGCGCTTCGGGGGGGCCCTCCACAGATACGCAGTATTTT.